This T cell receptor (beta chain) was documented in a study of blood T cell repertoires in COVID-19. Study-level information: The study drew acute and convalescent COVID-19 samples from the United States, Italy and Spain. T cells, B-cell-depleted T cells, or PBMCs supplied cDNA or gDNA.

CDR3 length: 13 residues. Germline loops: CDR1 SGHTA, CDR2 FQGTGA. V lost 4 bases and J 6 bases, leaving 12 bases between the germline ends. Source study methods: How many nucleated cells were present was estimated from reference gene primer amplification. Profiled with immunoSEQ multiplex PCR; TCRdb holds only in-frame clones, not every one. That table gives V, J and clone size, and the DNA gave D and trimming. The sample carries tens of thousands of clones, approximately 86% recorded once. The sequencing input was peripheral blood. This clonotype was sampled from a woman of 80 years or more in a cohort sampled during active or convalescent COVID-19. The genes are TRBV7-3 and TRBJ2-5; a weak D match, TRBD1 (6 bases). The CDR3: CASSSGAEKTQYF. The DNA of the CDR3 is TGTGCCAGCAGCTCAGGGGCTGAAAAGACCCAGTACTTC.